These T cell receptor beta chains were read from a single sample in a study of cytomegalovirus exposure and HLA in healthy donors. Clones were sequenced by immunoSEQ multiplex PCR, and TCRdb holds only the in-frame ones, with some missing. In the table there are about 90,000 clones, approximately 84% of which are singletons. The sequenced sample consisted of PBMCs. Receptor source: a man younger than 30 in good health and CMV-seronegative. Both conserved end residues are part of each CDR3. Fields, in order: V gene, clone size, J gene, CDR3 protein. The size entry is marked missing in some rows and otherwise reads once, few, many or a size class.

TRBV5-1,NA,TRBJ2-5,CASSPGQVRETQYF
TRBV5-1,NA,TRBJ1-2,CASSLSLGTAYGYTF
TRBV2,once,TRBJ2-7,CARSAGGSYEQYF
TRBV4-1,NA,TRBJ1-3,CASSQDRGLSGNTIYF
TRBV27,NA,TRBJ2-1,CASSFNPLGFNEQFF
TRBV6-1,once,TRBJ1-1,CASSEQGAHTEAFF
TRBV4-3,NA,TRBJ2-7,CASSQGQGRNEQYF
TRBV5-5,NA,TRBJ1-2,CASSLEGQNYGYTF
TRBV27,few,TRBJ1-5,CASSLVRSDQPQHF
TRBV6-6,NA,TRBJ1-1,CASSSGQGEAFF